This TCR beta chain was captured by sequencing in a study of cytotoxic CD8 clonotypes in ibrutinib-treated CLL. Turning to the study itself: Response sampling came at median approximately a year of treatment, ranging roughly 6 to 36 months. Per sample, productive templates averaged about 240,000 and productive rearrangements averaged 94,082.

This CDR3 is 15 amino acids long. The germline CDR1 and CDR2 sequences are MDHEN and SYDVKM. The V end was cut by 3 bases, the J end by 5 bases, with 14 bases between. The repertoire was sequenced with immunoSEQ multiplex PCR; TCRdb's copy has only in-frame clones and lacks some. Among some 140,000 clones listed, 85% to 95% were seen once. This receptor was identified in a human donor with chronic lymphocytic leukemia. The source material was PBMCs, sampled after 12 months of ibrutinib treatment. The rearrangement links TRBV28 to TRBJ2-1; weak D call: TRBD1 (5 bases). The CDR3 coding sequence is TGTGCCAGCAGTTTGGTACAGCCCAGGGACAATGAGCAGTTCTTC. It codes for CASSLVQPRDNEQFF.